This entry lists 17 T cell receptor beta chains sequenced from one sample in a study of OX40 agonist ivuxolimab in advanced cancers. The method was immunoSEQ multiplex PCR; TCRdb's version includes in-frame clones alone and lacks a portion of them. The sample has under 100,000 clones; around 91% are singletons. The specimen comprised CD4+ or CD8+ T cells sorted from blood, sampled in a trial of the OX40 agonist ivuxolimab. All receptors derive from an adult with an advanced solid tumor such as melanoma, head and neck, liver or kidney cancer.

CDR3 nucleotides: TGTGCCAGCAGCTTAGGCAGAAACTCCTACGAGCAGTACTTC. It is translated as CASSLGRNSYEQYF. This rearrangement joins TRBV7-2 to TRBJ2-7; no reliable D call. Germline V gene lookup returns CDR1 SGHTA and CDR2 FQGNSA. Trimming left V 1 base short and J 0 bases short, with 7 bases between. This CDR3 is 14 amino acids long.

V is TRBV19 and J is TRBJ2-1, with 9 bases fitting TRBD1. CDR1 and CDR2 from the germline V gene are LNHDA and SQIVND (reference sequence). The CDR3 runs to 15 residues. The V and J ends lost 3 bases and 6 bases, in that order; junction bases with no gene match: 6. DNA of the CDR3: TGTGCCAGTAGTATCCTGGGACAGGGATCCAATGAGCAGTTCTTC. Residues: CASSILGQGSNEQFF.

The chain is built from TRBV5-8 and TRBJ1-2; D ambiguous. Germline CDR1 and CDR2: SGHTS and YDEGEE. V dropped 0 bases and J dropped 4 bases, with 10 bases sitting between them. This CDR3 spans 14 amino acids. The CDR3 DNA reads as TGTGCCAGCAGCTTGGGGTCAGTCTTCTATGGCTACACCTTC. It yields the protein CASSLGSVFYGYTF.

This clone appeared a few times. The chain uses TRBV19 and TRBJ1-1; TRBD1 matches at 7 bases. With 3 bases clipped from V and 5 bases from J, the junction kept 6 bases outside the gene matches. Germline V gives CDR1 LNHDA, CDR2 SQIVND (reference sequence). This CDR3 is 14 amino acids long. The CDR3 is CASSIPTGLTEAFF. CDR3 nucleotides: TGTGCCAGTAGTATTCCGACAGGGCTTACTGAAGCTTTCTTT.

V and J are TRBV2 and TRBJ2-3; 7 nucleotides agree with TRBD2. Trimming took 8 bases from V and 1 from J; bases not matched to a gene: 15. This CDR3 region has 17 residues. CDR1 and CDR2 (germline): SNHLY, FYNNEI. The CDR3 loop is CASLRDYLLGGTDTQYF. The DNA of the CDR3 is TGTGCCAGCCTCCGGGACTATCTCTTGGGGGGCACAGATACGCAGTATTTT.

The chain combines TRBV27 with TRBJ2-1; D not certain. This CDR3 contains 15 residues. Germline-derived CDR1 and CDR2 are MNHEY and SMNVEV (reference sequence). V was pared by 0 bases and J by 4 bases, with 10 bases between. The CDR3 is CASSLSLQAYNEQFF. The DNA of the CDR3 is TGTGCCAGCAGTTTATCGTTGCAGGCTTACAATGAGCAGTTCTTC.

The chain joins TRBV30 to TRBJ2-1; D gene ambiguous. Germline V gives CDR1 GTSNPN, CDR2 SVGIG (reference sequence). Trimming stripped 3 bases from V and 0 bases from J, with 12 bases between. The CDR3 length is 15 residues. The CDR3 DNA reads as TGTGCCTGGAGACGGACCAGACCCTCCTACAATGAGCAGTTCTTC. This encodes CAWRRTRPSYNEQFF.

This sequence joins TRBV20-1 and TRBJ2-7; weak D call: TRBD1 (7 bases). Germline values: CDR1 DFQATT, CDR2 SNEGSKA (reference sequence). Between the trimmed V and J ends, which lost 6 bases and 11 bases, there was a span of 17 bases. CDR3 length equals 11 residues. The CDR3 DNA sequence: TGCAGTGCCCCGGTGGGGGGACAGAAGTACTTC. This codes for CSAPVGGQKYF.

The chain joins TRBV5-1 to TRBJ2-7; 9 nucleotides match TRBD2. CDR1 and CDR2 (germline): SGHRS, YFSETQ. V dropped 0 bases and J dropped 6; count of bases not matched to a gene: 4. The CDR3 loop spans 14 amino acids. In DNA form, the CDR3 reads TGCGCCAGCAGCTTGGCTAGCGGGACGGGCGAGCAGTACTTC. It encodes CASSLASGTGEQYF.

This sequence joins TRBV19 and TRBJ1-1, with unresolved D. CDR3 size: 11 residues. V was clipped by 7 bases and J by 8 bases, with 11 bases between them. The germline CDR1 and CDR2 sequences are LNHDA and SQIVND (reference sequence). The CDR3 sequence is CASKNQREAFF. The CDR3 nucleotides are TGTGCCAGTAAGAACCAGAGAGAAGCTTTCTTT.

This rearrangement joins TRBV25-1 to TRBJ2-5, with D perhaps TRBD2 (6 bases). CDR3 length equals 14 residues. Trimming cost V 1 base and J 5 bases, with 11 bases left between them. Germline CDR1 is MGHDK and CDR2 is SYGVNS. CDR3 residues: CASSEFKGRETQYF. The CDR3 DNA reads TGTGCCAGCAGTGAATTTAAAGGGAGGGAGACCCAGTACTTC. Together with reference TRBV25-1 and TRBJ2-5, the CDR3 gives the full variable domain: EADIYQTPRYLVIGTGKKITLECSQTMGHDKMYWYQQDPGMELHLIHYSYGVNSTEKGDLSSESTVSRIRTEHFPLTLESARPSHTSQYLCASSEFKGRETQYFGPGTRLLVL.

The chain employs TRBV5-1 and TRBJ2-3; TRBD2 matches 10 bases. The V gene end was trimmed by 5 bases and the J gene end by 1 base; junction bases not matched to a gene: 7. CDR1 SGHRS and CDR2 YFSETQ come from the germline V gene. This CDR3 comprises 16 residues. CDR3 loop: CASRAGGILRTDTQYF. CDR3 DNA: TGCGCCAGCAGAGCGGGGGGGATTCTCCGCACAGATACGCAGTATTTT.

This sequence joins TRBV7-2 and TRBJ1-5, with D hard to call. The germline CDR1 and CDR2 sequences are SGHTA and FQGNSA. V was pared by 1 base and J by 3 bases, with 10 bases between. The CDR3 consists of 15 residues. The CDR3 nucleotides read TGTGCCAGCAGCTTAGTAGGCAGAGCCAATCAGCCCCAGCATTTT. Amino acid sequence: CASSLVGRANQPQHF.

J is TRBJ2-4 and V is TRBV9; 10 bases line up with TRBD1. With 4 bases clipped from V and 0 bases from J, the junction kept 19 bases outside the gene matches. The CDR3 loop spans 21 amino acids. The germline V gene has CDR1 SGDLS and CDR2 YYNGEE. Written as DNA, the CDR3 is TGTGCCAGCAGCCTCGAAAAGCCGGGACAGGGGTCGAAACAAGCCAAAAACATTCAGTACTTC. It translates to CASSLEKPGQGSKQAKNIQYF.

This rearrangement joins TRBV6-1 to TRBJ2-2; D not resolved. Germline values: CDR1 MNHNS, CDR2 SASEGT. The V and J ends lost 2 bases and 2 bases respectively, with 6 bases between them. The CDR3 is 14 residues long. CDR3 loop: CASSETANTGELFF. The DNA of the CDR3 is TGTGCCAGCAGTGAAACAGCTAACACCGGGGAGCTGTTTTTT.

The chain combines TRBV6-1 with TRBJ2-7, with D possibly being TRBD2 (5 bases). Germline CDR1 and CDR2: MNHNS and SASEGT. The CDR3 runs 14 residues. V was cut by 7 bases and J by 1 base, with 14 bases left in between. CDR3 DNA: TGTGCCAGCACACCTAGAGAGGGATCCTACGAGCAGTACTTC. The encoded protein is CASTPREGSYEQYF.

This clone was seen a handful of times. One end of the junction varies from germline; a read error may be responsible. The CDR3, as DNA: TGTGCCAGCAGCAACAGGGCCTTC. Translating gives CASSNRAF. V is TRBV2 and J is TRBJ2-7, with D maybe TRBD1 (6 bases). Germline CDR1 and CDR2: SNHLY and FYNNEI. This CDR3 is 8 amino acids long.